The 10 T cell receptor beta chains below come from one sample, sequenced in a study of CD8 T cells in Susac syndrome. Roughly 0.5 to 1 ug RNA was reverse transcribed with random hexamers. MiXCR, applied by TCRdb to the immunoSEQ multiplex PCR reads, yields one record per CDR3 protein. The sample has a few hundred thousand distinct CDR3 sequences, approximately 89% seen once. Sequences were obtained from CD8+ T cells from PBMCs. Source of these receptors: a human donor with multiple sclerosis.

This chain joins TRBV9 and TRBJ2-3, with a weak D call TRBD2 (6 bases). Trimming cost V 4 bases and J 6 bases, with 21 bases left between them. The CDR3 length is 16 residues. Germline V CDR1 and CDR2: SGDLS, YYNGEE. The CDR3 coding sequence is TGTGCCAGCAGCCCGCAGGGAGGCCCAATGGGGGATACGCAGTATTTT. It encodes CASSPQGGPMGDTQYF. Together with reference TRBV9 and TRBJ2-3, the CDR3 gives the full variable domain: DSGVTQTPKHLITATGQRVTLRCSPRSGDLSVYWYQQSLDQGLQFLIQYYNGEERAKGNILERFSAQQFPDLHSELNLSSLELGDSALYFCASSPQGGPMGDTQYFGPGTRLTVL.

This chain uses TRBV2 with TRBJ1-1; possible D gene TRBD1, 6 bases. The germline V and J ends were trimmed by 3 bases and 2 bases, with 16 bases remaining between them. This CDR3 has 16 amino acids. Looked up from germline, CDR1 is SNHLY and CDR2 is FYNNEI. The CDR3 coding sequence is TGTGCCAGCAGTGACGAGGGGGGGGCCTTAAACACTGAAGCTTTCTTT. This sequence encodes CASSDEGGALNTEAFF.

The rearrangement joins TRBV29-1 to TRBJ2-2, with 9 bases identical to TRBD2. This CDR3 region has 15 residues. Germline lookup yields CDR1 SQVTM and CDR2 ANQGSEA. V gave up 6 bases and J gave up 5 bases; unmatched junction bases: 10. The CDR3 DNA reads TGCAGCGTCGCAACCGGGACTAGCAGTACCGGGGAGCTGTTTTTT. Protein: CSVATGTSSTGELFF.

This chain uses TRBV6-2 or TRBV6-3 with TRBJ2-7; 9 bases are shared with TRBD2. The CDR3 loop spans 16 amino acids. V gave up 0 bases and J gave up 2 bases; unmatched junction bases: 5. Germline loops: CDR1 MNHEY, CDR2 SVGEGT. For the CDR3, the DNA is TGTGCCAGCAGTTACTCGGTGACTAGCGGCACCTACGAGCAGTACTTC. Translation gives CASSYSVTSGTYEQYF.

The CDR3 coding sequence is TGCGCCAGCAGCCTCGGACTAGCGACCAATGAGCAGTTCTTC. Residues: CASSLGLATNEQFF. The J gene is TRBJ2-1, the V gene TRBV4-1; 9 positions match TRBD2. Germline V lookup: CDR1 MGHRA, CDR2 YSYEKL. V trimming: 4 bases; J trimming: 6 bases; junction bases outside the gene matches: 4. The CDR3 has 14 residues.

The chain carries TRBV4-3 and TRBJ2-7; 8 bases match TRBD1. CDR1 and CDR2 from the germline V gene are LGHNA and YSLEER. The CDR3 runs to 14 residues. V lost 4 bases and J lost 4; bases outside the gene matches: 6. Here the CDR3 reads CASSPGTGEYEQYF. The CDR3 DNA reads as TGCGCCAGCAGCCCCGGGACAGGCGAGTACGAGCAGTACTTC.

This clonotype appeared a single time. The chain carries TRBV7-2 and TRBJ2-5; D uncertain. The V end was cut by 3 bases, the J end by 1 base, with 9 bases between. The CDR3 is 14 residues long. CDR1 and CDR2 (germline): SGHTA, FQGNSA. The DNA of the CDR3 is TGTGCCAGCAGCTTTGCCGGCCCCCAAGAGACCCAGTACTTC. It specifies CASSFAGPQETQYF.

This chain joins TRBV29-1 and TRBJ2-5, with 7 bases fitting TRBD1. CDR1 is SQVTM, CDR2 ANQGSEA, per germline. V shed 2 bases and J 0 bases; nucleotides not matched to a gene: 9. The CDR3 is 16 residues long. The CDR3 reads CSVETPDRTHQETQYF. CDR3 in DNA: TGCAGCGTTGAAACCCCGGACAGGACGCACCAAGAGACCCAGTACTTC.

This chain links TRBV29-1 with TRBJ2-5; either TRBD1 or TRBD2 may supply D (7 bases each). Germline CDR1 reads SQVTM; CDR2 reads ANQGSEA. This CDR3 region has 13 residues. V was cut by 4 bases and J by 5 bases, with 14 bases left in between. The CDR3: CSVGAGGGETQYF. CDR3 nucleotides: TGCAGCGTTGGGGCAGGGGGAGGGGAGACCCAGTACTTC.

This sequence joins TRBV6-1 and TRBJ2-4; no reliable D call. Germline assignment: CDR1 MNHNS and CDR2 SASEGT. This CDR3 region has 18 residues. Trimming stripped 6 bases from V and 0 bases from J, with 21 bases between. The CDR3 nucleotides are TGTGCCAGCAGACACCAACCGTGGGAAATACTAGCCAAAAACATTCAGTACTTC. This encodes CASRHQPWEILAKNIQYF.